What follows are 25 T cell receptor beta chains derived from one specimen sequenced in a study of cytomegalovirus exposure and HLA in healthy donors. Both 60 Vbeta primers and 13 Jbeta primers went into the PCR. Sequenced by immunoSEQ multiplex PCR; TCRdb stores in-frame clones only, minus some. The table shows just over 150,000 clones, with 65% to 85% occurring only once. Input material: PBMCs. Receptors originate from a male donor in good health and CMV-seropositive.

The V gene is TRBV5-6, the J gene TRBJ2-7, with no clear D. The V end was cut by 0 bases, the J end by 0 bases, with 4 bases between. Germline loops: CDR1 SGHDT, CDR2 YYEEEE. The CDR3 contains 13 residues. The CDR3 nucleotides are TGTGCCAGCAGCTTGGTCAGCTCCTACGAGCAGTACTTC. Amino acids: CASSLVSSYEQYF.

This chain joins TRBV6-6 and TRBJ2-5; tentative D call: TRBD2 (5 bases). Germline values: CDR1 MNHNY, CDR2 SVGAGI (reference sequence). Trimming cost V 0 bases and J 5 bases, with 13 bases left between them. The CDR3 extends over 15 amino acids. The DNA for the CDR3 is TGTGCCAGCAGTTACTCACAGAGGGCCGGGGAGACCCAGTACTTC. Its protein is CASSYSQRAGETQYF.

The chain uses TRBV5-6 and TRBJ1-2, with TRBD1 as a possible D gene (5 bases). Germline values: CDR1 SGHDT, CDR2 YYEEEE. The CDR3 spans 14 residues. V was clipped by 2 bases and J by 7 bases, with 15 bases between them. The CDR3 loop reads CASSFVISGGGYTF. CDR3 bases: TGTGCCAGCAGCTTTGTAATATCGGGGGGTGGCTACACCTTC.

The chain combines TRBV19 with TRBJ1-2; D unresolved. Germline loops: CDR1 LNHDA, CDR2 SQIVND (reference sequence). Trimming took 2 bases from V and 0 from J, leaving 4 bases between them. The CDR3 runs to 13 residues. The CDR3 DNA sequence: TGTGCCAGTAGTATAATCTCTAACTATGGCTACACCTTC. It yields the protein CASSIISNYGYTF.

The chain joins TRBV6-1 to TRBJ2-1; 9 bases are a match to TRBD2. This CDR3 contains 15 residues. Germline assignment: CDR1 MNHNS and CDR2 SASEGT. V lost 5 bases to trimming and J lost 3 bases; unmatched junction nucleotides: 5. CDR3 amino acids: CASSRSGSDYNEQFF. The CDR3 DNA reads TGTGCCAGCAGTCGTAGCGGGAGCGACTACAATGAGCAGTTCTTC.

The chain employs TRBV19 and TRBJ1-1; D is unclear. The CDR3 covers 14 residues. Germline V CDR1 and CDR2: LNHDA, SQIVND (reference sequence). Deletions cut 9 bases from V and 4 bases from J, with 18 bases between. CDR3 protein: CASLRSGGSTEAFF. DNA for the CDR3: TGTGCCAGCCTCAGATCAGGAGGGAGCACTGAAGCTTTCTTT.

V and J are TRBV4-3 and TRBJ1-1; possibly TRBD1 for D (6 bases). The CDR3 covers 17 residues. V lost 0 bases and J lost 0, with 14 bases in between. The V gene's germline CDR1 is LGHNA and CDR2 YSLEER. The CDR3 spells CASSQDLAGVLNTEAFF. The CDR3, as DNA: TGCGCCAGCAGCCAAGATCTGGCAGGGGTACTGAACACTGAAGCTTTCTTT.

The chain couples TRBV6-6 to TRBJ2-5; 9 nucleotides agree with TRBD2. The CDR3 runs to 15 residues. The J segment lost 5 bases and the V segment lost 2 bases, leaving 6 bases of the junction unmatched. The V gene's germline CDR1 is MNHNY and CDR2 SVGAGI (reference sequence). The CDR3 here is CASSYLREGRETQYF. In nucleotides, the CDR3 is TGTGCCAGCAGTTACCTGCGGGAGGGCAGGGAGACCCAGTACTTC.

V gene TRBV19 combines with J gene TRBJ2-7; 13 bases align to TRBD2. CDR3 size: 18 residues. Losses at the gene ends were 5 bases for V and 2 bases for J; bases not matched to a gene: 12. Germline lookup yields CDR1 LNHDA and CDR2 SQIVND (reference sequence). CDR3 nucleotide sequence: TGTGCCAGTAGTCCAGGGACTAGCGGGATTTCAATCCCCTACGAGCAGTACTTC. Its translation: CASSPGTSGISIPYEQYF. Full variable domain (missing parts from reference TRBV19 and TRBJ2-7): DGGITQSPKYLFRKEGQNVTLSCEQNLNHDAMYWYRQDPGQGLRLIYYSQIVNDFQKGDIAEGYSVSREKKESFPLTVTSAQKNPTAFYLCASSPGTSGISIPYEQYFGPGTRLTVT.

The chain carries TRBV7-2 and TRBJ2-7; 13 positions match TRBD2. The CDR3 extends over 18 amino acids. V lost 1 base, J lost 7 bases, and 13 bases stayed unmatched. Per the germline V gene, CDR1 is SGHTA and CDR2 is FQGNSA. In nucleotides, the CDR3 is TGTGCCAGCAGCTTAGTGGGTACTAGCGGGAGGGCTTTGGGAGAGCAGTACTTC. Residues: CASSLVGTSGRALGEQYF.

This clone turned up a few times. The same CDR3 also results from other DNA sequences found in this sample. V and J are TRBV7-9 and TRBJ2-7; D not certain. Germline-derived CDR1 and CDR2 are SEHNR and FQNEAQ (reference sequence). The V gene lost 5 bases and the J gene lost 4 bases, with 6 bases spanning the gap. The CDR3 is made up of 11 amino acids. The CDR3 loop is CASSREYEQYF. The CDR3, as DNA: TGTGCCAGCAGCCGAGAATACGAGCAGTACTTC.

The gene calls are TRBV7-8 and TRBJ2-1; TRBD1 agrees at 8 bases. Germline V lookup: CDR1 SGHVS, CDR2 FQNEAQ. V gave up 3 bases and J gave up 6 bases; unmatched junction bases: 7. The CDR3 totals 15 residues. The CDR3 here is CASSFRQGRGNEQFF. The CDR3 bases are TGTGCCAGCAGCTTCCGACAGGGGCGCGGCAATGAGCAGTTCTTC.

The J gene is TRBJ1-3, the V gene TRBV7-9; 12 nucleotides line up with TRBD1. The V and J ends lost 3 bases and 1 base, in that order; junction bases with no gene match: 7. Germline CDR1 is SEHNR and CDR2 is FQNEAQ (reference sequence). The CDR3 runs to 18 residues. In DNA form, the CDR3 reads TGTGCCAGCAGCTTGCAACCGGGACAGGGGGCTTCTGGAAACACCATATATTTT. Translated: CASSLQPGQGASGNTIYF.

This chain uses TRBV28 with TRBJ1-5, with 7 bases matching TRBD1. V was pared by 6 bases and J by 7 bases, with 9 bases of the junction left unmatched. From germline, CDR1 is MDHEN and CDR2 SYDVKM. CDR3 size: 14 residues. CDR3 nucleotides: TGTGCCAGCAGCCTACAGGGGTTCGAACAGCCCCAGCATTTT. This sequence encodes CASSLQGFEQPQHF.

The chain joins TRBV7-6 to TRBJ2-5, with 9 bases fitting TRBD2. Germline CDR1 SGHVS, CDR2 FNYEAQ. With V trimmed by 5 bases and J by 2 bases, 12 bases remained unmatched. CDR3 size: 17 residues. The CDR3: CASSRTRASGKQETQYF. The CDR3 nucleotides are TGTGCCAGCAGCCGAACCCGCGCTAGCGGGAAACAAGAGACCCAGTACTTC.

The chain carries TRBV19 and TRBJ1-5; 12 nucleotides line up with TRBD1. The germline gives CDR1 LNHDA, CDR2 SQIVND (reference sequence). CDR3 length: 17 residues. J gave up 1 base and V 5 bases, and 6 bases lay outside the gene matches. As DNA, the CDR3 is TGTGCCAGTAGTCCCAGGGGACAGGGGGCAAGCAATCAGCCCCAGCATTTT. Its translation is CASSPRGQGASNQPQHF.

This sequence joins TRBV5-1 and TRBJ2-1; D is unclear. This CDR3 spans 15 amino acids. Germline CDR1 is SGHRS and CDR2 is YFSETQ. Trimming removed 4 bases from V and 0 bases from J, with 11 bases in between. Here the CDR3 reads CASSRELSSYNEQFF. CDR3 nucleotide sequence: TGCGCCAGCAGCCGCGAACTCTCCTCCTACAATGAGCAGTTCTTC.

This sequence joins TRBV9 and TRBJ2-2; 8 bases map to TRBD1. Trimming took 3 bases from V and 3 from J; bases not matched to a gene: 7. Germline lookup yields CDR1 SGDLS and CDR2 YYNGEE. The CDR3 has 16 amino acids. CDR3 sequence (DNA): TGTGCCAGCAGCGGTACACAGGGGGTGCACACCGGGGAGCTGTTTTTT. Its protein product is CASSGTQGVHTGELFF.

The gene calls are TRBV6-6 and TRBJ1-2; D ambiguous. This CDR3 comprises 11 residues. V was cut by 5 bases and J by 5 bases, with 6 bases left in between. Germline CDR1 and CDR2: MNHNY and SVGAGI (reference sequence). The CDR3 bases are TGTGCCAGCAGTCCAGGATATGGCTACACCTTC. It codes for CASSPGYGYTF.

The CDR3 spells CASSLSLAGADTQYF. In nucleotides, the CDR3 is TGTGCCAGCAGTTTAAGTCTAGCGGGAGCAGATACGCAGTATTTT. The chain carries TRBV28 and TRBJ2-3; 10 bases agree with TRBD2. The germline CDR1 and CDR2 sequences are MDHEN and SYDVKM. The CDR3 runs 15 residues. Losses at the gene ends were 2 bases for V and 4 bases for J; bases not matched to a gene: 3.

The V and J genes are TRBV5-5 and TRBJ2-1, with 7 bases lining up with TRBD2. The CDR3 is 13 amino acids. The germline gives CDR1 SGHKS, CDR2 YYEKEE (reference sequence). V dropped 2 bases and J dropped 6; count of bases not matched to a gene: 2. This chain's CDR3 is CASSFGLGNEQFF. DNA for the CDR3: TGTGCCAGCAGCTTTGGACTAGGCAATGAGCAGTTCTTC.

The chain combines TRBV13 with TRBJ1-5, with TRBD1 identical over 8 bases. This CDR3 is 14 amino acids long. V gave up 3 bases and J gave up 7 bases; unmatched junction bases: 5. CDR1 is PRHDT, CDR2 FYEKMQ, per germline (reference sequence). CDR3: CASSFGQGGQPQHF. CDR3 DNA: TGTGCCAGCAGCTTTGGACAGGGAGGGCAGCCCCAGCATTTT.

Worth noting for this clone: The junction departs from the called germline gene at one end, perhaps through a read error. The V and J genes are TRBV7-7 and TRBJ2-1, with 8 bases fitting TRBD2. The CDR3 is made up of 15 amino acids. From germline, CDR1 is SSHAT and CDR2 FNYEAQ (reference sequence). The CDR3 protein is CASSTERGLGNEQFF. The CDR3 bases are TGTGCTAGCAGCACAGAGCGGGGGCTGGGGAATGAGCAGTTCTTC.

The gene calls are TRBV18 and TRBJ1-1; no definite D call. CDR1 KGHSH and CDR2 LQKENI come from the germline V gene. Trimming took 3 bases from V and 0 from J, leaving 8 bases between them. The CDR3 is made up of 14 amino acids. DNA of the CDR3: TGTGCCAGCTCACCGATGAGGATGAACACTGAAGCTTTCTTT. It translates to CASSPMRMNTEAFF. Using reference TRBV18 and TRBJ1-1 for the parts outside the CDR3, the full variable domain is NAGVMQNPRHLVRRRGQEARLRCSPMKGHSHVYWYRQLPEEGLKFMVYLQKENIIDESGMPKERFSAEFPKEGPSILRIQQVVRGDSAAYFCASSPMRMNTEAFFGQGTRLTVV.

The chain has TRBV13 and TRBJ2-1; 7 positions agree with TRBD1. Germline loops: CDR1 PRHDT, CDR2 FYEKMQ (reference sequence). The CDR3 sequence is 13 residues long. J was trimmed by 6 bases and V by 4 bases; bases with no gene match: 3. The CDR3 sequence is CASSSPGGNEQFF. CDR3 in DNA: TGTGCCAGCAGCTCCCCAGGGGGCAATGAGCAGTTCTTC.